This T cell receptor beta chain was obtained from a study of cytomegalovirus exposure and HLA in healthy donors listed by TCRdb under 2017. In the study overall: According to an earlier analysis of several hundred of the donors, some 170 million T cells yielded roughly 100 million unique TCR beta sequences and less than 300 Gb of sequence data. The study combined high-throughput TCR immunosequencing, statistical association of individual TCRs with disease status, and machine learning to predict cytomegalovirus infection status. HLA typing included class I and class II loci at four-digit resolution. Genome-wide SNP genotypes for about 65% of the 666 donors were used in a later genetic analysis, which treated that subset as a discovery cohort. The study aimed to test whether cataloging public T cell receptors could reveal signatures of past pathogen exposure. In an earlier analysis of a few hundred of the donors, high-throughput TCR beta sequencing was used to judge whether each TCR beta V gene segment behaved as functional or pseudogenic. In a later analysis, previously published TCR beta repertoires from some 640 donors were re-analyzed and high-resolution HLA genotyping was added so that TCR occurrence patterns could be studied. An early release covering roughly 600 HLA-typed donors comprised approximately 290 gigabases of sequencing data and 85 million to 100 million unique TCR sequences. Among approximately 370 genotyped donors of the cohort, an average of about 240,000 unique TCR beta nucleotide sequences was sequenced per donor, of which 15% to 20% were non-productive. Rather than using new phenotypic data, the later analysis identified candidate immune exposures from TCR beta sequences and from how often those sequences occurred across donors. Every discovery cohort repertoire had been produced on one sequencing platform. A handful of DR-DQ haplotypes were handled as single units for association and clustering because linkage in the cohort was strong. The study profiled the T cell repertoires of 666 subjects by immunosequencing and related them to cytomegalovirus serostatus. The genetic ancestry cluster associated with self-reported Caucasian donors included around four fifths of the roughly 380 genotyped donors. Along with the roughly 670-subject first cohort, a separate validation cohort of some 130 different subjects was used. Donor age, sex, ethnicity and CMV serostatus were compiled alongside the repertoire data. The number of typed donors differed by locus: about 620-640 for A, B, C, DRB1 and DQB1; some 500 for DQA1; approximately 600 for DPA1; and about 450 for DPB1. Overall study outcomes, separate from this receptor: Presence/absence analyses assumed roughly uniform sequencing depth across donors, an assumption that may not hold. Compared with the approximately 670-donor mean, donors in an Asian-associated ancestry cluster had fewer N-insertions in productive TCRs, according to a later genetic analysis. An earlier analysis of around 600 of the donors showed that most TCR beta V segments appeared in productive rearrangements either about 90% or about 30% of the time, which broadly matched IMGT annotations. A later analysis found that TCR association rates varied across HLA loci, with DRB1 alleles showing the most associated TCRs and HLA-C alleles the fewest. In this cohort, only TCR beta chains were sequenced, and detectable features were limited by the absence of alpha or paired-chain data. Approximately 16 rarely observed V segments, including chromosome 9 orphons, were excluded from the earlier analysis of several hundred of the donors because counts were too low. Compared with equally common non-associated chains, HLA-associated TCR beta chains in a later analysis were more clonally expanded and had lower generation probabilities. Three of the identified cytomegalovirus-associated TCR beta chains were confirmed in vitro to be specific for cytomegalovirus antigens. The 87-base-pair reads could not distinguish some IMGT-functional V segments, including TRBV6-2 and TRBV6-3, so those segments were excluded. The classifier was reported to diagnose cytomegalovirus status with high specificity and sensitivity in both the original and validation cohorts. Strong co-occurrence of HLA alleles, especially DR and DQ, made assigning TCR associations to individual alleles difficult. Immune exposure information for the cohort was limited to CMV serostatus. A further reported finding was that TCR beta sequences accurately predicted the HLA-A and HLA-B alleles for most subjects in the first cohort. A later analysis associated 16,951 TCR beta sequences with specific HLA alleles at a false discovery rate of 0.05. A cluster of highly shared sequence variants was judged likely to be a technical artifact of the sequencing pipeline. In a later analysis, most CMV-associated TCR beta chains were found to appear HLA-restricted, with HLA associations seemingly driven largely by CMV exposure. Because HLA typing was missing for some donors at each locus, association tests included only the typed subset. The authors suggested that the approach could potentially be generalized to other disease states and immunological phenotypes. In a later genetic analysis, a missense DCLRE1C variant was associated with V-gene and J-gene trimming of TCR beta chains, and the association was replicated in an independent cohort. Several of the top co-occurrence clusters appeared to be linked to parvovirus B19, influenza, CMV and Epstein-Barr virus, according to a later analysis. Linkage disequilibrium might explain the correlated functional status among segregating V segments, but an unknown experimental factor could not be ruled out. Most TCR sequences were seen in very few donors, while some public TCRs were found in many individuals. In the study, some 180 TCR beta chains were listed as associated with cytomegalovirus.

The cohort consisted of some 730 healthy bone marrow donors. At the time of sampling, every cohort member was nominally healthy, though immune exposures that went unrecorded were likely present. The donor was CMV seronegative and belonged to the group of 350 or so seronegative cohort members. A peripheral blood sample was provided by each donor, and peripheral blood mononuclear cells were used for TCR beta sequencing. The Qiagen DNeasy Blood Extraction Kit was used to extract genomic DNA from the blood cell samples. With respect to this clone: No antigen is known for it. One base away there is no much larger clone; base qualities are not given.

The library was prepared using the immunoSEQ multiplex PCR assay. For the multiplex PCR, a mixture combining 60 forward primers for TCR Vbeta segments and 13 reverse primers for TCR Jbeta segments was used. Amplification of the CDR3 region of rearranged TCR beta genes was performed with a multiplex PCR assay on genomic DNA. The Illumina HiSeq System was used to sequence the amplified TCR beta libraries as 87-base-pair reads. Turning to the authors' computational methods: A later analysis counted some 74 million unique TCR beta chains across the approximately 700 repertoires, and roughly 10 million of these chains were shared by at least two donors. To remove PCR and sequencing errors, raw reads were error-corrected and collapsed into unique sequences using a nearest-neighbor algorithm that merged closely related sequences. To assign V, D and J gene segments, CDR3 sequences were aligned to IMGT reference sequences. For a sequence to be retained, at least a six-nucleotide match to both a V gene segment and a J gene segment was required. A rearrangement was called productive if the CDR3 had no stop codons and remained in frame with V and J, and every other rearrangement was called non-productive. Following IMGT convention, CDR3 was defined as the stretch from the second conserved V-encoded cysteine up to the conserved J-encoded phenylalanine. The earlier analysis of 587 of the donors excluded sequences that lacked an unambiguous match to a single V gene segment. An earlier analysis of fewer than 750 of the donors classified V segments as functional when productive rearrangements were above 56.7% and as segregating when the standard deviation between donors was above 5%. To diagnose cytomegalovirus status from the catalog of TCR beta chain sequences, a statistical classification framework was built. In a later analysis, V and J genes were assigned by comparing TCR nucleotide sequences against IMGT/GENE-DB human TR gene sequences. A later analysis assigned CDR3 sequences and most-parsimonious VDJ recombination scenarios with the TCRdist pipeline. In a later analysis, each TCR beta chain was defined by its CDR3 amino acid sequence together with its V-gene family, and reads lacking a unique V-gene family were excluded. A later analysis removed 600 or so highly shared, low-generation-probability nucleotide sequences to deal with suspected cross-contamination and a sequencing artifact. For each public chain, a later analysis derived a clonal expansion index from normalized ranks of inferred template counts within each repertoire. Generation probabilities in a later analysis came from a VDJ recombination model fitted to out-of-frame rearrangements, and those results were checked against IGoR. In a later analysis, hypergeometric tests were used to score TCR-TCR, TCR-HLA and TCR-CMV co-occurrence, with a repertoire-size bias correction applied to TCR pairs. To estimate false discovery rates, a later analysis permuted the HLA or CMV assignments 20 times. In a later analysis, co-occurring TCRs were grouped with DBSCAN, and TCRdist sequence similarity was added when clustering was performed within HLA-allele-positive subsets. Co-occurrence clustering excluded repertoires with fewer than 30,000 or more than 120,000 public chains, plus five with anomalous nucleotide sharing. TCRdb provides this immuneACCESS table in a form limited to in-frame rearrangements. Some clones are lacking; in checked studies, under half of them reflect an unresolved V gene, and why the rest are absent is not known. Clonal size and the V and J genes are those of that table, whereas D and trimming came from the DNA. In all, the sample holds under 200,000 clones, and around 80% of those were seen once. The top ten hold 0.69% of the sample.

Including cysteine and phenylalanine, the CDR3 has 16 amino acids. The retained sequence is limited to the CDR3, 48 bases, with the frame set at the first base. From the germline V gene, CDR1 is SQVTM and CDR2 is ANQGSEA. At the junction V is shortened by 5 bases and J by 3 bases; bases outside the gene matches: 11. The TCR originated in a woman aged 40 to 55 in good health and CMV-seronegative. Sequencing was done on a sample of PBMCs. The chain joins TRBV29-1 to TRBJ1-1; TRBD1 lines up with 11 middle nucleotides. The nucleotide sequence is given as TGCAGCGTTTTCCGTAGGACAGGGGGCGAGGACACTGAAGCTTTCTTT. It specifies CSVFRRTGGEDTEAFF.